The subject of this entry is one T cell receptor (beta chain). As yet, its antigen is unknown. This record belongs to a study of lymphopenia after photon versus proton radiotherapy. Study findings and constraints: In patients who died, overall survival fell as post-nadir TCR diversity dropped more. Survival link was tested only in deceased patients; proton benefit remains a possibility. Under photons, naive T cells and diversity fell while effector/memory populations rose. Post-nadir diversity loss with photons came from oligoclonal expansion, particularly CD8+ Temra cells.

TCRdb's copy holds only in-frame clones and misses some; the assay was immunoSEQ multiplex PCR. The sample records 20,000 to 25,000 clones, approximately 90% being singletons. Trimming pared 1 base from V and 7 bases from J, leaving 8 bases between. Germline values: CDR1 SGHVS, CDR2 FQNEAQ. The CDR3 has 12 residues. The sequences come from peripheral blood, collected from a patient treated with proton-based radiotherapy. V gene TRBV7-8 combines with J gene TRBJ2-7; D gene unclear. This TCR came from an elderly man with esophageal cancer. The CDR3, as DNA: TGTGCCAGCAGCTTAGGGGTGGCAGAGCAGTACTTC. This codes for CASSLGVAEQYF.